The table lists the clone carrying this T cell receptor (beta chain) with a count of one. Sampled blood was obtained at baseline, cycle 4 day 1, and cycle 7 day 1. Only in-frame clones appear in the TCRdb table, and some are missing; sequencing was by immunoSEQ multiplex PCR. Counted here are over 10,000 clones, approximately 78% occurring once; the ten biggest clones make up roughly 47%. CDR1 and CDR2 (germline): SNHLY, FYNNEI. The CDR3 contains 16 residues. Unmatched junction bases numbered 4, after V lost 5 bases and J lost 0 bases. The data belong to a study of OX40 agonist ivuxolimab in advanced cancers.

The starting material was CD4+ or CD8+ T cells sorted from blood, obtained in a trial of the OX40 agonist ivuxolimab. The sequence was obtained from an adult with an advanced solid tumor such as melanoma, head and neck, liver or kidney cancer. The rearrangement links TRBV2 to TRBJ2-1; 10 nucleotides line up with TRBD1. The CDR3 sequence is CASSIWTGGSYNEQFF. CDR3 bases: TGTGCCAGCAGTATCTGGACAGGGGGCTCCTACAATGAGCAGTTCTTC.